These 3 T cell receptor beta chains share one sample of origin, sequenced in a study of T cell repertoires in cytomegalovirus infection. One entry per CDR3 protein results from TCRdb running MiXCR on the reads. This sample has about 190,000 distinct CDR3 sequences, with roughly 9% found just once. Source material: PBMCs. Every receptor here comes from a human donor in good health (CMV status not recorded). Some clones in this sample may be carry-over from other donors' samples.

This clonotype was recorded a few times. The CDR3 here is CSVEARGDYEQYF. CDR3 DNA sequence: TGCAGCGTTGAAGCCCGGGGCGATTACGAGCAGTACTTC. The chain joins TRBV29-1 to TRBJ2-7, with D possibly being TRBD1 or TRBD2 (5 bases each). V was shortened by 1 base and J by 4 bases, with 11 bases between the two germline ends. CDR1 is SQVTM, CDR2 ANQGSEA, per germline. The CDR3 is 13 residues long.

This clonotype was recorded many times. This sequence joins TRBV24-1 and TRBJ2-3, with 8 bases identical to TRBD2. The CDR3 extends over 15 amino acids. The V gene end was trimmed by 4 bases and the J gene end by 6 bases; junction bases not matched to a gene: 8. Looked up from germline, CDR1 is KGHDR and CDR2 is SFDVKD. Here the CDR3 DNA reads TGTGCCACCAGTGACCCCGGGGGGGGCTCGGATACGCAGTATTTT. Its protein is CATSDPGGGSDTQYF.

The sample holds many counts of this clonotype. The chain employs TRBV7-2 and TRBJ2-1; 9 bases are a match to TRBD2. CDR3 size: 19 residues. The V gene's germline CDR1 is SGHTA and CDR2 FQGNSA. Trimming cost V 1 base and J 4 bases; bases outside gene matches: 14. The CDR3 nucleotides are TGTGCCAGCAGCTTAGTGGCGCTGAATAGCGGGAGCCCGTACAATGAGCAGTTCTTC. Its protein product is CASSLVALNSGSPYNEQFF. The full variable domain, rest sourced from reference TRBV7-2 and TRBJ2-1, is GAGVSQSPSNKVTEKGKDVELRCDPISGHTALYWYRQSLGQGLEFLIYFQGNSAPDKSGLPSDRFSAERTGGSVSTLTIQRTQQEDSAVYLCASSLVALNSGSPYNEQFFGPGTRLTVL.